The sequence of this T cell receptor beta chain was determined in a study of blood T cells in healthy people across ages. Study details: For every two T cells, template switching captured about one barcoded beta molecule. Study-wide results and limits: Changes seen in expanded clonotypes were possibly confounded by donor CMV status left unknown.

Then a second PCR, running roughly 7 to 11 cycles, was carried out with a sample-barcoded 5' primer and a J-beta primer mix. TCRdb itself ran the 5' RACE reads through MiXCR, one entry per CDR3 protein. The table lists hundreds of thousands of distinct CDR3 sequences, about 51% of them singletons. J was trimmed by 9 bases and V by 4 bases; bases with no gene match: 5. The CDR3 consists of 14 residues. On this clonotype: Its antigen remains unknown.

Healthy Caucasians from Russia aged about 6 to 95 served as donors. The chain joins TRBV12-3 or TRBV12-4 to TRBJ2-1; 11 bases match TRBD2. The receptor comes from an elderly woman in good health. Source material: blood. The CDR3: CASSSPGLAAEQFF. The CDR3 DNA reads TGTGCCAGCAGTTCACCGGGACTAGCGGCTGAGCAGTTCTTC.